One sample yielded the 27 T cell receptor beta chains listed below, sequenced in a study of shared clonotypes between healthy human individuals. Data came from immunoSEQ multiplex PCR; TCRdb stores just in-frame clones and leaves some out. The sample lists about 1.5 million clones, 95% to 99% occurring once. Specimen: naive CD4+ T cells sorted from blood. Regarding subset: CD45RA+ positively selected. The receptor source for this set is a man aged 25 to 45 in good health.

The rearrangement links TRBV13 to TRBJ2-1; D perhaps matches TRBD2 (6 bases). CDR1 PRHDT and CDR2 FYEKMQ come from the germline V gene (reference sequence). The CDR3 is 15 amino acids. The V gene lost 5 bases and the J gene lost 0 bases, with 11 bases spanning the gap. In nucleotides, the CDR3 is TGTGCCAGCAGCACACGACTAGGCTCCTACAATGAGCAGTTCTTC. Translation gives CASSTRLGSYNEQFF.

The rearrangement links TRBV7-2 to TRBJ2-6, with D perhaps matching TRBD1 or TRBD2 (6 bases each). The germline V gene has CDR1 SGHTA and CDR2 FQGNSA. The CDR3 is 14 amino acids. With 2 bases removed from V and 11 bases from J, the gap between germline ends came to 13 bases. The DNA for the CDR3 is TGTGCCAGCAGCTTAAGGGGGGCGATGGACGTCCTGACTTTC. Its translation is CASSLRGAMDVLTF. The full variable domain, its missing parts supplied by reference TRBV7-2 and TRBJ2-6, is GAGVSQSPSNKVTEKGKDVELRCDPISGHTALYWYRQSLGQGLEFLIYFQGNSAPDKSGLPSDRFSAERTGGSVSTLTIQRTQQEDSAVYLCASSLRGAMDVLTFGAGSRLTVL.

This rearrangement joins TRBV7-2 to TRBJ2-3; D is unclear. Germline V gives CDR1 SGHTA, CDR2 FQGNSA. This CDR3 spans 15 amino acids. The V gene lost 1 base and the J gene lost 4 bases, with 12 bases spanning the gap. Here the CDR3 reads CASSLDILFADTQYF. The CDR3 DNA reads TGTGCCAGCAGCTTAGATATCCTATTTGCAGATACGCAGTATTTT.

The chain carries TRBV28 and TRBJ1-5; TRBD1 is a possible D gene (6 bases). Trimming removed 4 bases at V and 4 bases at J, with 14 bases between. This CDR3 contains 15 residues. Germline-derived CDR1 and CDR2 are MDHEN and SYDVKM. CDR3 coding DNA: TGTGCCAGCAGTTCCTCGGCAGGGGTTAATCAGCCCCAGCATTTT. It encodes CASSSSAGVNQPQHF.

This clone was counted a single time. Other nucleotide sequences from this sample produce the same CDR3. The rearrangement joins TRBV9 to TRBJ2-1; D remains unclear. Trimming left V 0 bases short and J 9 bases short, with 7 bases between. This CDR3 is built from 12 residues. Germline loops: CDR1 SGDLS, CDR2 YYNGEE. The CDR3 loop reads CASSVVGGEQFF. The CDR3 nucleotides read TGTGCCAGCAGCGTAGTGGGCGGTGAGCAGTTCTTC.

The chain links TRBV19 to TRBJ2-2; 10 bases are shared with TRBD2. Germline V gene data show CDR1 as LNHDA and CDR2 as SQIVND (reference sequence). With 4 bases clipped from V and 6 bases from J, the junction kept 11 bases outside the gene matches. The CDR3 is 17 amino acids. CDR3 sequence reads: CASSSPRSGRAPGELFF. In DNA form, the CDR3 reads TGTGCCAGTAGTAGCCCGAGGAGCGGGAGGGCCCCCGGGGAGCTGTTTTTT.

This rearrangement joins TRBV5-1 to TRBJ2-5; no reliable D call. The CDR3 has 17 amino acids. Trimming cost V 1 base and J 2 bases, with 18 bases left between them. CDR1 is SGHRS, CDR2 YFSETQ, per germline. CDR3 protein: CASSLSLRQRIQETQYF. The CDR3 DNA reads as TGCGCCAGCAGCTTGTCCCTCAGACAAAGGATTCAAGAGACCCAGTACTTC.

The gene calls are TRBV5-4 and TRBJ2-7, with 8 bases that match TRBD2. The CDR3 loop spans 15 amino acids. The V segment lost 4 bases and the J segment 1 base; nucleotides outside the gene matches: 7. Germline loops: CDR1 SGHNT, CDR2 YYREEE (reference sequence). The DNA of the CDR3 is TGTGCCAGCAGCAGAAGCGGGACTAGTTCCTACGAGCAGTACTTC. Translating it yields CASSRSGTSSYEQYF. The variable domain in full, completed from reference TRBV5-4 and TRBJ2-7, reads ETGVTQSPTHLIKTRGQQVTLRCSSQSGHNTVSWYQQALGQGPQFIFQYYREEENGRGNFPPRFSGLQFPNYSSELNVNALELDDSALYLCASSRSGTSSYEQYFGPGTRLTVT.

This chain joins TRBV9 and TRBJ2-1; 7 bases agree with TRBD2. Germline CDR1 is SGDLS and CDR2 is YYNGEE. V lost 4 bases to trimming and J lost 3 bases; unmatched junction nucleotides: 10. The CDR3 is made up of 16 amino acids. CDR3: CASSSSSSGIYNEQFF. The CDR3 nucleotides read TGTGCCAGCAGCTCCTCCTCTAGCGGAATCTACAATGAGCAGTTCTTC. Variable domain in full (rest from reference TRBV9 and TRBJ2-1): DSGVTQTPKHLITATGQRVTLRCSPRSGDLSVYWYQQSLDQGLQFLIQYYNGEERAKGNILERFSAQQFPDLHSELNLSSLELGDSALYFCASSSSSSGIYNEQFFGPGTRLTVL.

The chain is built from TRBV5-1 and TRBJ2-1, with 10 nucleotides matching TRBD2. CDR1 and CDR2 from the germline V gene are SGHRS and YFSETQ. V gave up 0 bases and J gave up 6 bases; unmatched junction bases: 9. The CDR3 has 17 residues. The CDR3 is CASSLVPLAGAPNEQFF. The CDR3 region has the DNA TGCGCCAGCAGCTTGGTCCCCCTAGCGGGAGCCCCCAATGAGCAGTTCTTC.

The chain has TRBV7-2 and TRBJ2-7; D gene ambiguous. Deletions cut 1 base from V and 3 bases from J, with 13 bases between. This CDR3 spans 15 amino acids. The germline V gene has CDR1 SGHTA and CDR2 FQGNSA. The CDR3 loop is CASSLGGKLVYEQYF. Written as DNA, the CDR3 is TGTGCCAGCAGCTTAGGGGGAAAGTTGGTCTACGAGCAGTACTTC.

V and J are TRBV28 and TRBJ1-5; maybe TRBD1 (6 bases). Trimming took off 7 bases at V and 2 bases at J, with 12 bases between the two ends. CDR3 length: 14 residues. Germline V gene lookup returns CDR1 MDHEN and CDR2 SYDVKM. CDR3 nucleotide sequence: TGTGCCAGCACAACAGGGACCGGCAATCAGCCCCAGCATTTT. Protein sequence: CASTTGTGNQPQHF. The variable domain in full, completed from reference TRBV28 and TRBJ1-5, reads DVKVTQSSRYLVKRTGEKVFLECVQDMDHENMFWYRQDPGLGLRLIYFSYDVKMKEKGDIPEGYSVSREKKERFSLILESASTNQTSMYLCASTTGTGNQPQHFGDGTRLSIL.

The chain combines TRBV9 with TRBJ2-3; D not resolved. Germline assignment: CDR1 SGDLS and CDR2 YYNGEE. CDR3 length equals 13 residues. Between the trimmed V and J ends, which lost 0 bases and 4 bases, there was a span of 6 bases. CDR3 protein: CASSVAVSDTQYF. The CDR3 region has the DNA TGTGCCAGCAGCGTAGCAGTTTCAGATACGCAGTATTTT.

The rearrangement joins TRBV28 to TRBJ1-1, with D uncertain. Looked up from germline, CDR1 is MDHEN and CDR2 is SYDVKM. This CDR3 is built from 15 residues. The V and J ends lost 5 bases and 0 bases respectively, with 13 bases between them. CDR3 coding DNA: TGTGCCAGCAGTCCCCCTCCCCTTATGAACACTGAAGCTTTCTTT. Its protein is CASSPPPLMNTEAFF.

V is TRBV4-2 and J is TRBJ1-5; D might be TRBD1 (5 bases). V shed 3 bases and J shed 3 bases, with 15 bases lying between them. The V gene's germline CDR1 is LGHNA and CDR2 YNFKEQ. The CDR3 is 16 amino acids. The CDR3 coding sequence is TGTGCCAGCAGCCAGGGCCATGGGGGGTCCAATCAGCCCCAGCATTTT. It encodes CASSQGHGGSNQPQHF.

The chain carries TRBV9 and TRBJ2-1; weak D call: TRBD2 (7 bases). CDR1 is SGDLS and CDR2 is YYNGEE in the germline V gene. There are 13 residues in the CDR3. The V gene lost 0 bases and the J gene lost 10 bases, with 11 bases spanning the gap. The CDR3, as DNA: TGTGCCAGCAGCGTAGGGCCGGGGGGCGAGCAGTTCTTC. This gives the protein CASSVGPGGEQFF.

The chain links TRBV7-2 to TRBJ1-2; a possible D gene is TRBD1 (5 bases). From germline, CDR1 is SGHTA and CDR2 FQGNSA. This CDR3 is built from 15 residues. V shed 0 bases and J shed 6 bases, with 14 bases lying between them. For the CDR3, the DNA is TGTGCCAGCAGCTTAGCAGTGACAGAGCCTAATGGCTACACCTTC. Residues: CASSLAVTEPNGYTF.

V gene TRBV5-1 combines with J gene TRBJ1-2, with TRBD1 as a possible D gene (6 bases). The CDR3 consists of 15 residues. The germline V gene encodes CDR1 SGHRS and CDR2 YFSETQ. Trimming took off 4 bases at V and 4 bases at J, with 17 bases between the two ends. CDR3 loop: CASSQDSPKSYGYTF. The CDR3 coding sequence is TGCGCCAGCAGCCAGGACAGTCCTAAATCCTATGGCTACACCTTC.

CDR3 in DNA: TGCGCCAGCAGCTTGGTGAGTTCTTTAATCTCCAGGGACACCGGGGAGCTGTTTTTT. It translates to CASSLVSSLISRDTGELFF. The chain has TRBV5-1 and TRBJ2-2, with D possibly matching TRBD1 (5 bases). Trimming stripped 0 bases from V and 3 bases from J, with 21 bases between. The CDR3 consists of 19 residues. Germline CDR1 and CDR2: SGHRS and YFSETQ.

With regard to this clone: The same CDR3 arises from other DNA sequences in this sample as well. V usage is TRBV7-2 and J usage is TRBJ2-5; no reliable D call. The CDR3 length is 11 residues. Germline V gene sequence: CDR1 SGHTA, CDR2 FQGNSA. The V gene lost 4 bases and the J gene lost 1 base, with 1 base spanning the gap. The CDR3 protein is CASSSQETQYF. The CDR3 coding sequence is TGTGCCAGCAGCTCCCAAGAGACCCAGTACTTC.

The genes are TRBV29-1 and TRBJ1-3, with TRBD1 as a possible D gene (6 bases). The CDR3 is 12 residues long. CDR1 and CDR2 from the germline V gene are SQVTM and ANQGSEA. The V gene lost 7 bases and the J gene lost 4 bases, with 11 bases spanning the gap. The CDR3 coding sequence is TGCAGCGCGGACAGTCAGGGAAACACCATATATTTT. This sequence encodes CSADSQGNTIYF.

The count of this clone is one. The V and J genes are TRBV7-2 and TRBJ2-1; 8 positions agree with TRBD2. CDR1 is SGHTA, CDR2 FQGNSA, per germline. Trimming removed 3 bases from V and 4 bases from J; junction bases left unmatched: 8. The CDR3 is 16 residues long. The CDR3 nucleotides are TGTGCCAGCAGCTTCAATAGCGGGACCACTTACAATGAGCAGTTCTTC. Encoded protein: CASSFNSGTTYNEQFF.

CDR3 loop: CATCRDRALCTEAFF. Written as DNA, the CDR3 is TGTGCCACCTGCCGGGACAGGGCGTTGTGCACTGAAGCTTTCTTT. This chain joins TRBV7-2 and TRBJ1-1; 9 positions match TRBD1. The CDR3 is made up of 15 amino acids. With 10 bases clipped from V and 4 bases from J, the junction kept 13 bases outside the gene matches. CDR1 is SGHTA and CDR2 is FQGNSA in the germline V gene.

The chain joins TRBV5-6 to TRBJ2-3; TRBD2 matches at 8 bases. The length of the CDR3 is 16 residues. J lost 4 bases, V lost 3 bases, and 10 bases had no gene match. Per the germline V gene, CDR1 is SGHDT and CDR2 is YYEEEE. This CDR3 reads CASSSSPGLGADTQYF. For the CDR3, the DNA is TGTGCCAGCAGCTCATCTCCGGGACTAGGCGCAGATACGCAGTATTTT.

V gene TRBV5-4 combines with J gene TRBJ1-2; D is possibly TRBD1 (6 bases). V lost 0 bases, J lost 8 bases, and 11 bases lay in between. The CDR3 sequence is 13 residues long. CDR1 and CDR2 from the germline V gene are SGHNT and YYREEE (reference sequence). CDR3: CASSLGQDLGYTF. The CDR3 DNA reads TGTGCCAGCAGCTTGGGACAGGACTTGGGCTACACCTTC.

The chain employs TRBV11-2 and TRBJ2-1; TRBD2 matches 8 bases. Germline CDR1 reads SGHAT; CDR2 reads FQNNGV. This CDR3 has 16 amino acids. Trimming took 4 bases from V and 0 from J; bases not matched to a gene: 5. The DNA for the CDR3 is TGTGCCAGCAGCTCGATAGCGGGGCCCTCCTACAATGAGCAGTTCTTC. Translation gives CASSSIAGPSYNEQFF.

The rearrangement uses TRBV2 and TRBJ1-4; possible D gene TRBD1, 5 bases. The CDR3 covers 15 residues. Between the trimmed V and J ends, which lost 4 bases and 7 bases, there was a span of 16 bases. Per the germline V gene, CDR1 is SNHLY and CDR2 is FYNNEI. The CDR3 spells CASSGTPGGTEKLFF. CDR3 in DNA: TGTGCCAGCAGTGGCACCCCGGGGGGGACTGAAAAACTGTTTTTT.